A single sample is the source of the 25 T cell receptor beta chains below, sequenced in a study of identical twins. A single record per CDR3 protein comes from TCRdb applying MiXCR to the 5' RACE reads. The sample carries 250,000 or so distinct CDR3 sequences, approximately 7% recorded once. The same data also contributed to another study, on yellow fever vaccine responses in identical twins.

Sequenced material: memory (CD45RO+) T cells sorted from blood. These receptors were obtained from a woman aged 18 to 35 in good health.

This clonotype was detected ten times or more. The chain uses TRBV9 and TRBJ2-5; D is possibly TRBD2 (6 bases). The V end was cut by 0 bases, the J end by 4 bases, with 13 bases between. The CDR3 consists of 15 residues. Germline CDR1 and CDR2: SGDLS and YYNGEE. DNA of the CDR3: TGTGCCAGCAGCGTAGAGGAGGGTCGGGGAGAGACCCAGTACTTC. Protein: CASSVEEGRGETQYF.

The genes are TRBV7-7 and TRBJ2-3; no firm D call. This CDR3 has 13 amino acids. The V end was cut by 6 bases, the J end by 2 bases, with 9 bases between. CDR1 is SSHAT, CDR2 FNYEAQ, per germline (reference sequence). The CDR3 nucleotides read TGTGCCAGCAGTTTACACCTCACAGATACGCAGTATTTT. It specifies CASSLHLTDTQYF. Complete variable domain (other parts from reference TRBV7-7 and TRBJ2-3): GAGVSQSPRYKVTKRGQDVTLRCDPISSHATLYWYQQALGQGPEFLTYFNYEAQPDKSGLPSDRFSAERPEGSISTLTIQRTEQRDSAMYRCASSLHLTDTQYFGPGTRLTVL.

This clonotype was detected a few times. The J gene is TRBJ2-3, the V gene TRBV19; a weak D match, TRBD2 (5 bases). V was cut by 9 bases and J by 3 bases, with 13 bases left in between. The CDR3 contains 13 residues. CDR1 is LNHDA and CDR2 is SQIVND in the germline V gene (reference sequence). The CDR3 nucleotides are TGTGCCAGCCTAGGACGAGGGACAGATACGCAGTATTTT. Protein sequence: CASLGRGTDTQYF.

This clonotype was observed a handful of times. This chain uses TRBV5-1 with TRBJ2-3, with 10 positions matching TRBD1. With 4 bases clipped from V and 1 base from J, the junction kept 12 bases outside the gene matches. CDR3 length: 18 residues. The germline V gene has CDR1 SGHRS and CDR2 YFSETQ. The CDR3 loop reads CASSTVPGQGPGTDTQYF. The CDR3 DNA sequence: TGCGCCAGCAGCACAGTCCCGGGACAGGGGCCCGGCACAGATACGCAGTATTTT.

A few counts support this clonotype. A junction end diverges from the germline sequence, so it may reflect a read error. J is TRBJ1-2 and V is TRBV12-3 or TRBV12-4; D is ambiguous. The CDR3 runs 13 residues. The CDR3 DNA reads TGTGCCAGCAGAACGACGGGCCGAGGCAAGGAACTCTTC. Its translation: CASRTTGRGKELF.

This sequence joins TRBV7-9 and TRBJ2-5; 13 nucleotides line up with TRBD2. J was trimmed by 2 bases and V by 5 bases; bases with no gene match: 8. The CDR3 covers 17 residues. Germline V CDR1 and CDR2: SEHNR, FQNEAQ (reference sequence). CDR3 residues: CASSLGLAGIGQETQYF. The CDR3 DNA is TGTGCCAGCAGCCTGGGACTAGCGGGAATTGGTCAAGAGACCCAGTACTTC.

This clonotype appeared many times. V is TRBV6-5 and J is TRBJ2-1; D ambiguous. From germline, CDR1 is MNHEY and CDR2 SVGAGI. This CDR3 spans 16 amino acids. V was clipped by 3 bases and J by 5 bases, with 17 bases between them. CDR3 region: CASSYKGPRRDNEQFF. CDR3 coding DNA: TGTGCCAGCAGTTATAAAGGTCCTAGGCGAGACAATGAGCAGTTCTTC.

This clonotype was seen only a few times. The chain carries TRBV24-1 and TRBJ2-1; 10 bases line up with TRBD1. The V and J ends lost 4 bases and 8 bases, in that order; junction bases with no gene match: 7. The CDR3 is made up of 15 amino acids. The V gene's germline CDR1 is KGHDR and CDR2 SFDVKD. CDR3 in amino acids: CATSDQGQGLDEQFF. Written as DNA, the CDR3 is TGTGCCACCAGTGACCAGGGACAGGGGTTGGATGAGCAGTTCTTC.

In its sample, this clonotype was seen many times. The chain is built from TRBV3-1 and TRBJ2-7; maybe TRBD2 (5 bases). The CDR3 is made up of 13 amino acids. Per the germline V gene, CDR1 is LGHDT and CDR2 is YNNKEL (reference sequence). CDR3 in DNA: TGTGCTACCTCCTTGAGCGGCAAATACGAGCAGTACTTC. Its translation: CATSLSGKYEQYF.

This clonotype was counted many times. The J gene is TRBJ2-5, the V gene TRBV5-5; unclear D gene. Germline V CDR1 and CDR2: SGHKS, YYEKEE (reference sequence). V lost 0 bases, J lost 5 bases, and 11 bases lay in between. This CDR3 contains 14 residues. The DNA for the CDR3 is TGTGCCAGCAGCTTGGGTTTTGGATGGGAGACCCAGTACTTC. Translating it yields CASSLGFGWETQYF. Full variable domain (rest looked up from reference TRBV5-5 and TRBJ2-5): DAGVTQSPTHLIKTRGQQVTLRCSPISGHKSVSWYQQVLGQGPQFIFQYYEKEERGRGNFPDRFSARQFPNYSSELNVNALLLGDSALYLCASSLGFGWETQYFGPGTRLLVL.

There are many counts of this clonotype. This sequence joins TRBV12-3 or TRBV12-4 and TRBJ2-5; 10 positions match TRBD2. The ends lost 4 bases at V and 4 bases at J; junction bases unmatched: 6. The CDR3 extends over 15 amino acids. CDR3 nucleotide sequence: TGTGCCAGCAGTTCTAGCGGGGGATTAGTAGAGACCCAGTACTTC. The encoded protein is CASSSSGGLVETQYF.

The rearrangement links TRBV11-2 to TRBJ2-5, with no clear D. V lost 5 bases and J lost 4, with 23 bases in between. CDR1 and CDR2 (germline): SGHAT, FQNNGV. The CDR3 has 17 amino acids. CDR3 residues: CASSLNYPGLARETQYF. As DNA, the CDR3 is TGTGCCAGCAGCCTGAACTACCCCGGGCTCGCCCGAGAGACCCAGTACTTC.

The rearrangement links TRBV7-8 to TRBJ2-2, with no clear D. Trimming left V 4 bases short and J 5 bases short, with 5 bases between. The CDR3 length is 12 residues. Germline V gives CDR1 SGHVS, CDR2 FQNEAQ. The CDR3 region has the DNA TGTGCCAGCAGCTCACGGACCGGGGAGCTGTTTTTT. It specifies CASSSRTGELFF.

CDR3 sequence (DNA): TGTGCCACCAGCAGAGTAGCGGGAGGGGGGCAAGAGACCCAGTACTTC. As protein: CATSRVAGGGQETQYF. The V gene is TRBV15, the J gene TRBJ2-5; TRBD2 matches 11 bases. From germline, CDR1 is LNHNV and CDR2 YYDKDF (reference sequence). Trimming removed 1 base from V and 2 bases from J; junction bases left unmatched: 3. The CDR3 extends over 16 amino acids.

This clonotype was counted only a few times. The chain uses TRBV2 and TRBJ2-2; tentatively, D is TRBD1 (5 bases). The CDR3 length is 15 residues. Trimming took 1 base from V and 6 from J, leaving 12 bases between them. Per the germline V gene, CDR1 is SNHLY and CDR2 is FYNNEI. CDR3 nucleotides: TGTGCCAGCAGTGAAGTCTCCCAGACAGCCGGGGAGCTGTTTTTT. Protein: CASSEVSQTAGELFF.

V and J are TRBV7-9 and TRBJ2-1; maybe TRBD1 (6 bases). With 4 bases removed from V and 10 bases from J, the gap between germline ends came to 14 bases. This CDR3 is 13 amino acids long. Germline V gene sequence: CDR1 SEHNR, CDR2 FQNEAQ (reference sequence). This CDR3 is CASSSGVGAEQFF. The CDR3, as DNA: TGTGCCAGCAGCTCAGGGGTTGGGGCGGAGCAGTTCTTC.

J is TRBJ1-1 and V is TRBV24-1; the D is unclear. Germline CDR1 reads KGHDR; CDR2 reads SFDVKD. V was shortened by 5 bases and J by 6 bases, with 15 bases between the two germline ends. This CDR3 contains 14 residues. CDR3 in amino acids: CATSGPGVPPEAFF. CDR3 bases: TGTGCCACCAGTGGTCCCGGGGTCCCCCCTGAAGCTTTCTTT.

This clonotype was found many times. In DNA, the CDR3 is TGTGCCAGCAGTTTAAGCAGCGGGGGGGCTTTTCTCAATGAGCAGTTCTTC. Translation: CASSLSSGGAFLNEQFF. This chain links TRBV12-3 or TRBV12-4 with TRBJ2-1; 10 nucleotides match TRBD2. This CDR3 is built from 17 residues. The trim removed 2 bases at V and 6 bases at J, leaving 10 bases unmatched.

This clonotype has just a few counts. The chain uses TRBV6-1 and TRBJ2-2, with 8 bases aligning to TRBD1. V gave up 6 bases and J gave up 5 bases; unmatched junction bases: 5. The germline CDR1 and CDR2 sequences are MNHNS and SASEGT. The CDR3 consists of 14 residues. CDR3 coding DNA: TGTGCCAGCAGGGGGGACAGGCATACCGGGGAGCTGTTTTTT. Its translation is CASRGDRHTGELFF.

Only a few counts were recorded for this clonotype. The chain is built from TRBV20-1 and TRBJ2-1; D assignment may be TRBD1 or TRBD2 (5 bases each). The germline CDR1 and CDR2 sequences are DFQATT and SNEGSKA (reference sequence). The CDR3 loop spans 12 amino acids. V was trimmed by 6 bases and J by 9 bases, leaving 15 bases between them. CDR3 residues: CSASLSGAEQFF. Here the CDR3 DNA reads TGCAGTGCGTCGTTGTCCGGGGCTGAGCAGTTCTTC.

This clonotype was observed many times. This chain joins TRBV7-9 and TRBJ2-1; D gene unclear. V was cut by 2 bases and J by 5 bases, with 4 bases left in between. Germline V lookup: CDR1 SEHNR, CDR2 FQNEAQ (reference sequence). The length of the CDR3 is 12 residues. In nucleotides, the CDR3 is TGTGCCAGCAGCTTAAAAGACAATGAGCAGTTCTTC. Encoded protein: CASSLKDNEQFF. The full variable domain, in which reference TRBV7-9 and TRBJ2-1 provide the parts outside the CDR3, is DTGVSQNPRHKITKRGQNVTFRCDPISEHNRLYWYRQTLGQGPEFLTYFQNEAQLEKSRLLSDRFSAERPKGSFSTLEIQRTEQGDSAMYLCASSLKDNEQFFGPGTRLTVL.

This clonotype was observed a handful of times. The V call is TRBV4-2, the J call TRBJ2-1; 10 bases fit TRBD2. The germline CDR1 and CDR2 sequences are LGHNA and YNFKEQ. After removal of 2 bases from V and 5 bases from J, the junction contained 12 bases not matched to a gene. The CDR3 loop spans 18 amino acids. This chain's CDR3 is CASSQSTTLAGGNNEQFF. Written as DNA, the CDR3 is TGTGCCAGCAGCCAAAGCACGACCTTAGCGGGAGGAAACAATGAGCAGTTCTTC.

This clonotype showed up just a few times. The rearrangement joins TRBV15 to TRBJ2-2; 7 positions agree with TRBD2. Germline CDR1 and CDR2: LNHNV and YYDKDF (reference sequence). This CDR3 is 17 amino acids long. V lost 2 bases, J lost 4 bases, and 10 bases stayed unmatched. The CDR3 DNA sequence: TGTGCCACCAGCAGACTTTCCTCGGGGGGAGTCACCGGGGAGCTGTTTTTT. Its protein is CATSRLSSGGVTGELFF.

The CDR3 protein is CASRAGPNTIYF. In DNA form, the CDR3 reads TGTGCCAGCAGGGCGGGCCCAAACACCATATATTTT. The chain employs TRBV28 and TRBJ1-3, with D hard to call. This CDR3 has 12 residues. Trimming cost V 6 bases and J 6 bases, with 9 bases left between them. Germline lookup yields CDR1 MDHEN and CDR2 SYDVKM.

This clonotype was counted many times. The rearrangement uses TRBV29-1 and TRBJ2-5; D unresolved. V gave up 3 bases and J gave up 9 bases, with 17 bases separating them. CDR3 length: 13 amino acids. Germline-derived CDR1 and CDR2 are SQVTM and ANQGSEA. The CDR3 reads CSVEAGPTRAQYF. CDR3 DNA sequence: TGCAGCGTTGAGGCAGGACCAACCCGGGCCCAGTACTTC.